This T cell receptor (beta chain) was profiled in a study of spatial heterogeneity in lung cancer. The CDR3 totals 16 residues. Trimming removed 0 bases from V and 4 bases from J, with 15 bases in between. Germline V gives CDR1 KGHSH, CDR2 LQKENI. Time point reported: blood at routine non-recurrence follow-up after resection. This clonotype was counted ten times or more. MiXCR, run by TCRdb on the 5' RACE reads, gives a single entry per CDR3 protein. The sample holds under 45,000 distinct CDR3 sequences, under 9% seen once. This chain joins TRBV18 and TRBJ2-5; D is undetermined. The sample in question was PBMCs, obtained at follow-up. The receptor comes from a male donor with early-stage non-small cell lung cancer. The CDR3 sequence is CASSPPRGSLGETQYF. The CDR3 nucleotides read TGTGCCAGCTCACCACCCCGAGGTAGTTTGGGAGAGACCCAGTACTTC.